The 31 T cell receptor beta chains presented below share a single source sample, sequenced in a study of blood T cell repertoires in COVID-19. Data came from immunoSEQ multiplex PCR; TCRdb stores just in-frame clones and leaves some out. The sample carries about 72,000 clones, more than 75% recorded once. Sequenced material: peripheral blood. Receptors were obtained from a woman aged 60-70 years with acute or convalescent COVID-19.

The chain links TRBV6-6 to TRBJ1-6; D not certain. CDR3 length: 15 amino acids. V dropped 2 bases and J dropped 0 bases, with 5 bases sitting between them. Germline assignment: CDR1 MNHNY and CDR2 SVGAGI (reference sequence). DNA of the CDR3: TGTGCCAGCAGTTACGGTAGCTCCTATAATTCACCCCTCCACTTT. Protein product: CASSYGSSYNSPLHF.

This clone appeared once. The CDR3 spells CASTSMAGGTDTQYF. The CDR3 DNA follows: TGTGCCAGTACCTCAATGGCGGGGGGCACAGATACGCAGTATTTT. This chain uses TRBV19 with TRBJ2-3; 7 bases align to TRBD2. With 7 bases clipped from V and 1 base from J, the junction kept 8 bases outside the gene matches. CDR3 length: 15 residues. CDR1 and CDR2 from the germline V gene are LNHDA and SQIVND (reference sequence). Together with reference TRBV19 and TRBJ2-3, the CDR3 gives the full variable domain: DGGITQSPKYLFRKEGQNVTLSCEQNLNHDAMYWYRQDPGQGLRLIYYSQIVNDFQKGDIAEGYSVSREKKESFPLTVTSAQKNPTAFYLCASTSMAGGTDTQYFGPGTRLTVL.

The chain couples TRBV7-2 to TRBJ1-3; D not resolved. The CDR3 is 15 residues long. The germline V gene encodes CDR1 SGHTA and CDR2 FQGNSA. Trimming left V 5 bases short and J 0 bases short, with 11 bases between. Written as DNA, the CDR3 is TGTGCCAGCAGCCCGCGGGGAGGCTCTGGAAACACCATATATTTT. Protein product: CASSPRGGSGNTIYF.

The V and J genes are TRBV13 and TRBJ2-7; TRBD1 might be the D (5 bases). The CDR3 contains 16 residues. Trimming pared 0 bases from V and 2 bases from J, leaving 14 bases between. Germline V lookup: CDR1 PRHDT, CDR2 FYEKMQ (reference sequence). Here the CDR3 reads CASSLGLKQVAYEQYF. The CDR3 bases are TGTGCCAGCAGCTTAGGATTAAAACAGGTAGCCTACGAGCAGTACTTC.

J is TRBJ2-3 and V is TRBV25-1; TRBD1 might be the D (5 bases). This CDR3 comprises 15 residues. With 7 bases removed from V and 1 base from J, the gap between germline ends came to 15 bases. Germline CDR1 reads MGHDK; CDR2 reads SYGVNS. The CDR3 nucleotides are TGTGCCAGCACCTTACGGAAAGGGGGCACAGATACGCAGTATTTT. It is translated as CASTLRKGGTDTQYF. Variable domain in full (rest from reference TRBV25-1 and TRBJ2-3): EADIYQTPRYLVIGTGKKITLECSQTMGHDKMYWYQQDPGMELHLIHYSYGVNSTEKGDLSSESTVSRIRTEHFPLTLESARPSHTSQYLCASTLRKGGTDTQYFGPGTRLTVL.

V gene TRBV28 combines with J gene TRBJ2-1; the match to TRBD2 covers 10 bases. This CDR3 comprises 15 residues. The V segment lost 6 bases and the J segment 4 bases; nucleotides outside the gene matches: 6. The germline gives CDR1 MDHEN, CDR2 SYDVKM. Here the CDR3 DNA reads TGTGCCAGCAGCATTAGCGGGGGGCTATACAATGAGCAGTTCTTC. Protein product: CASSISGGLYNEQFF.

The chain combines TRBV13 with TRBJ2-1; 11 positions agree with TRBD2. CDR1 PRHDT and CDR2 FYEKMQ come from the germline V gene (reference sequence). The trim removed 6 bases at V and 5 bases at J, leaving 6 bases unmatched. The CDR3 covers 15 residues. The CDR3 region is CASSYSGGGHNEQFF. In DNA, the CDR3 is TGTGCCAGCAGTTATAGCGGGGGGGGCCACAATGAGCAGTTCTTC. Complete variable domain (other parts from reference TRBV13 and TRBJ2-1): AAGVIQSPRHLIKEKRETATLKCYPIPRHDTVYWYQQGPGQDPQFLISFYEKMQSDKGSIPDRFSAQQFSDYHSELNMSSLELGDSALYFCASSYSGGGHNEQFFGPGTRLTVL.

CDR3 coding DNA: TGTGCCAGTAGTTCGACAGCCCCAGGTTCACCCCTCCACTTT. This translates into CASSSTAPGSPLHF. The V and J genes are TRBV19 and TRBJ1-6; perhaps TRBD1 as D (5 bases). The ends were cut back, 5 bases at V and 9 bases at J, with 14 bases in the middle. Germline V gene sequence: CDR1 LNHDA, CDR2 SQIVND (reference sequence). CDR3 length equals 14 residues.

The chain has TRBV5-1 and TRBJ1-1, with D uncertain. The CDR3 has 15 residues. Germline V CDR1 and CDR2: SGHRS, YFSETQ. Trimming took off 2 bases at V and 8 bases at J, with 19 bases between the two ends. The CDR3 here is CASSFNQDITPEAFF. For the CDR3, the DNA is TGCGCCAGCAGCTTCAACCAGGATATAACGCCCGAAGCTTTCTTT.

The chain is built from TRBV28 and TRBJ2-3, with D possibly matching TRBD2 (6 bases). Germline CDR1 reads MDHEN; CDR2 reads SYDVKM. Trimming cost V 3 bases and J 0 bases, with 10 bases left between them. The CDR3 has 15 amino acids. CDR3 in amino acids: CASSFGAGSTDTQYF. As DNA, the CDR3 is TGTGCCAGCAGTTTTGGAGCGGGTAGCACAGATACGCAGTATTTT.

The chain uses TRBV6-6 and TRBJ2-3, with 15 bases lining up with TRBD2. CDR3 length: 14 amino acids. Looked up from germline, CDR1 is MNHNY and CDR2 is SVGAGI (reference sequence). J lost 6 bases, V lost 10 bases, and 5 bases had no gene match. The chain's CDR3 is CAIGTSGGWDTQYF. The DNA for the CDR3 is TGTGCCATCGGGACTAGCGGGGGGTGGGATACGCAGTATTTT.

The chain has TRBV11-3 and TRBJ1-2, with 7 positions matching TRBD1. The V segment lost 5 bases and the J segment 7 bases; nucleotides outside the gene matches: 10. From germline, CDR1 is SGHNT and CDR2 YENEEA. This CDR3 comprises 14 residues. As DNA, the CDR3 is TGTGCCAGCAGCCCGGTGCAGGGGGAATTTGGCTACACCTTC. It is translated as CASSPVQGEFGYTF.

This clone was observed a few times. The V gene is TRBV19, the J gene TRBJ1-1; 8 bases are a match to TRBD1. The length of the CDR3 is 13 residues. The V gene end was trimmed by 7 bases and the J gene end by 3 bases; junction bases not matched to a gene: 4. From germline, CDR1 is LNHDA and CDR2 SQIVND (reference sequence). DNA of the CDR3: TGTGCCAGTACCCCGGACAGGGACACTGAAGCTTTCTTT. Translating it yields CASTPDRDTEAFF.

This rearrangement joins TRBV5-1 to TRBJ2-7; 7 nucleotides align to TRBD2. CDR3 size: 14 residues. The junction had 10 bases not matched to a gene; V was cut back by 7 bases and J by 3 bases. Germline values: CDR1 SGHRS, CDR2 YFSETQ. CDR3: CASWGRDYLYEQYF. The CDR3 DNA reads as TGCGCCAGCTGGGGCCGGGACTACCTCTACGAGCAGTACTTC.

The rearrangement uses TRBV5-1 and TRBJ2-7; 9 nucleotides agree with TRBD1. The V segment lost 2 bases and the J segment 2 bases; nucleotides outside the gene matches: 14. Germline CDR1 and CDR2: SGHRS and YFSETQ. The CDR3 is 18 amino acids. As DNA, the CDR3 is TGCGCCAGCAGCTTAACCTCTACAGGGGGCGTTTTCCCCTACGAGCAGTACTTC. It specifies CASSLTSTGGVFPYEQYF.

The V call is TRBV20-1, the J call TRBJ1-1, with D perhaps TRBD1 (6 bases). Germline V gene sequence: CDR1 DFQATT, CDR2 SNEGSKA (reference sequence). The CDR3 is 11 residues long. V dropped 3 bases and J dropped 9 bases, with 11 bases sitting between them. The CDR3 coding sequence is TGCAGTGCTAGTGAGGGGGGTAAAGCTTTCTTT. It codes for CSASEGGKAFF.

This clone was seen a single time. V and J are TRBV2 and TRBJ1-1; D perhaps matches TRBD1 (5 bases). From germline, CDR1 is SNHLY and CDR2 FYNNEI. CDR3 length equals 14 residues. Between the trimmed V and J ends, which lost 4 bases and 5 bases, there was a span of 14 bases. The DNA for the CDR3 is TGTGCCAGCAGTGTTCAAGGGGCGAGGACTGAAGCTTTCTTT. Amino acid sequence: CASSVQGARTEAFF.

The chain has TRBV2 and TRBJ2-7; 8 nucleotides match TRBD1. This CDR3 has 16 amino acids. The J segment lost 6 bases and the V segment lost 5 bases, leaving 15 bases of the junction unmatched. The germline gives CDR1 SNHLY, CDR2 FYNNEI. Here the CDR3 reads CASSFAGTGGSAEQYF. The CDR3 coding sequence is TGTGCCAGCAGTTTTGCGGGGACAGGTGGGTCAGCCGAGCAGTACTTC.

This sequence joins TRBV20-1 and TRBJ2-7; 8 positions agree with TRBD1. Germline V lookup: CDR1 DFQATT, CDR2 SNEGSKA (reference sequence). Losses at the gene ends were 6 bases for V and 6 bases for J; bases not matched to a gene: 4. This CDR3 has 11 amino acids. CDR3 in amino acids: CSARQGLEQYF. CDR3 DNA sequence: TGCAGTGCGAGACAGGGGCTCGAGCAGTACTTC.

This clone was counted once. The chain is built from TRBV9 and TRBJ1-2; D call uncertain. Germline assignment: CDR1 SGDLS and CDR2 YYNGEE. Trimming stripped 0 bases from V and 4 bases from J, with 7 bases between. CDR3 size: 13 residues. Here the CDR3 DNA reads TGTGCCAGCAGCGTAGTGTCGGGCTATGGCTACACCTTC. Its protein product is CASSVVSGYGYTF.

This clone was seen just once. This rearrangement joins TRBV5-1 to TRBJ2-3, with 15 bases that match TRBD2. Per the germline V gene, CDR1 is SGHRS and CDR2 is YFSETQ. This CDR3 has 16 residues. J gave up 4 bases and V 1 base, and 1 base lay outside the gene matches. The CDR3 bases are TGCGCCAGCAGCTTGAGGACTAGCGGGGGGGCAGATACGCAGTATTTT. Encoded protein: CASSLRTSGGADTQYF.

V is TRBV2 and J is TRBJ1-6; TRBD1 matches 7 bases. The CDR3 totals 14 residues. Unmatched junction bases numbered 9, after V lost 10 bases and J lost 6 bases. Per the germline V gene, CDR1 is SNHLY and CDR2 is FYNNEI. CDR3 residues: CATILDRSNSPLHF. The CDR3 DNA reads as TGTGCCACCATATTGGACAGGAGTAATTCACCCCTCCACTTT. Variable domain in full (rest from reference TRBV2 and TRBJ1-6): EPEVTQTPSHQVTQMGQEVILRCVPISNHLYFYWYRQILGQKVEFLVSFYNNEISEKSEIFDDQFSVERPDGSNFTLKIRSTKLEDSAMYFCATILDRSNSPLHFGNGTRLTVT.

The V gene is TRBV24-1, the J gene TRBJ2-3, with D uncertain. The V and J ends lost 5 bases and 0 bases respectively, with 5 bases between them. Germline lookup yields CDR1 KGHDR and CDR2 SFDVKD. The CDR3 has 13 amino acids. The CDR3 sequence is CATSVPSTDTQYF. CDR3 DNA: TGTGCCACCAGTGTTCCTAGCACAGATACGCAGTATTTT.

The chain couples TRBV7-2 to TRBJ1-2; D gene uncertain. This CDR3 contains 14 residues. In germline, CDR1 is SGHTA, CDR2 FQGNSA. V shed 4 bases and J shed 3 bases, with 12 bases lying between them. The CDR3 DNA follows: TGTGCCAGCAGCTCGCTCGCCCGCGACTATGGCTACACCTTC. It is translated as CASSSLARDYGYTF.

J is TRBJ1-5 and V is TRBV3-1 (or the pseudogene TRBV3-2); D is uncertain. Trimming cost V 0 bases and J 0 bases, with 12 bases left between them. Germline loops: CDR1 LGHDT, CDR2 YNNKEL (reference sequence). The length of the CDR3 is 17 residues. The CDR3 coding sequence is TGTGCCAGCAGCCAAGATGTGCAGGTCGATAGCAATCAGCCCCAGCATTTT. Translated: CASSQDVQVDSNQPQHF.

This chain links TRBV7-8 with TRBJ2-3; 9 bases are a match to TRBD2. CDR3 length: 16 amino acids. Germline assignment: CDR1 SGHVS and CDR2 FQNEAQ. Trimming cost V 5 bases and J 8 bases; bases outside gene matches: 14. The CDR3 region has the DNA TGTGCCAGCAGCATCCCTAGCGGGGACAGAGGGGCTACGCAGTATTTT. Its protein product is CASSIPSGDRGATQYF.

The CDR3 reads CASSFRFGTSAYNEQFF. The CDR3 nucleotides are TGCGCCAGCAGTTTTCGTTTCGGGACTAGCGCCTACAATGAGCAGTTCTTC. The chain combines TRBV5-1 with TRBJ2-1; 10 bases align to TRBD2. Germline CDR1 reads SGHRS; CDR2 reads YFSETQ. The CDR3 length is 17 residues. V dropped 5 bases and J dropped 2; count of bases not matched to a gene: 10. Using reference TRBV5-1 and TRBJ2-1 for the parts outside the CDR3, the full variable domain is KAGVTQTPRYLIKTRGQQVTLSCSPISGHRSVSWYQQTPGQGLQFLFEYFSETQRNKGNFPGRFSGRQFSNSRSEMNVSTLELGDSALYLCASSFRFGTSAYNEQFFGPGTRLTVL.

The J gene is TRBJ1-5, the V gene TRBV6-6, with D perhaps matching TRBD1 (6 bases). The V gene's germline CDR1 is MNHNY and CDR2 SVGAGI (reference sequence). The CDR3 contains 16 residues. The V end lost 6 bases, the J end lost 0 bases, and 15 bases lay between the germline ends. CDR3 nucleotides: TGTGCCAGCAGAGGCCGAACAGGGATTAGCAATCAGCCCCAGCATTTT. It codes for CASRGRTGISNQPQHF.

The chain has TRBV15 and TRBJ2-3, with TRBD1 identical over 7 bases. This CDR3 contains 15 residues. The V segment lost 0 bases and the J segment 7 bases; nucleotides outside the gene matches: 7. Germline V gene lookup returns CDR1 LNHNV and CDR2 YYDKDF (reference sequence). The CDR3 DNA reads TGTGCCACCAGCAGAGAAGGGACAGTAAGCCATACGCAGTATTTT. The encoded protein is CATSREGTVSHTQYF. Using reference TRBV15 and TRBJ2-3 for the parts outside the CDR3, the full variable domain is DAMVIQNPRYQVTQFGKPVTLSCSQTLNHNVMYWYQQKSSQAPKLLFHYYDKDFNNEADTPDNFQSRRPNTSFCFLDIRSPGLGDTAMYLCATSREGTVSHTQYFGPGTRLTVL.

V usage is TRBV5-5 and J usage is TRBJ2-7; 7 bases line up with TRBD1. J lost 1 base, V lost 3 bases, and 4 bases had no gene match. The CDR3 runs to 14 residues. The V gene's germline CDR1 is SGHKS and CDR2 YYEKEE (reference sequence). The CDR3 spells CASSSRGLSYEQYF. The CDR3 DNA reads TGTGCCAGCAGCTCTAGGGGGCTTTCCTACGAGCAGTACTTC.

The gene calls are TRBV5-1 and TRBJ1-6; D perhaps matches TRBD1 (6 bases). Germline V lookup: CDR1 SGHRS, CDR2 YFSETQ. The ends were cut back, 2 bases at V and 7 bases at J, with 10 bases in the middle. The CDR3 spans 14 residues. CDR3 bases: TGCGCCAGCAGCTTAACTGGGACAAATTCACCCCTCCACTTT. Encoded protein: CASSLTGTNSPLHF.